These 19 T cell receptor beta chains originate from one sample sequenced in a study of OX40 agonist ivuxolimab in advanced cancers. Some clones are missing from TCRdb's copy, which holds only in-frame ones; the method was immunoSEQ multiplex PCR. The sample holds around 63,000 clones; 85% to 90% are singletons and the top ten take approximately 11%. Sequenced material: CD4+ or CD8+ T cells sorted from blood, taken in a trial of the OX40 agonist ivuxolimab. The receptors here all came from an adult with an advanced solid tumor such as melanoma, head and neck, liver or kidney cancer.

The CDR3 loop reads CASSVGLAGYNSYEQYF. The DNA of the CDR3 is TGTGCCAGCAGCGTAGGACTAGCGGGCTATAACTCCTACGAGCAGTACTTC. The chain recombines TRBV9 with TRBJ2-7, with TRBD2 matching over 10 bases. This CDR3 is built from 17 residues. CDR1 and CDR2 (germline): SGDLS, YYNGEE. The J segment lost 0 bases and the V segment lost 0 bases, leaving 6 bases of the junction unmatched.

The chain uses TRBV9 and TRBJ2-2; a weak D match, TRBD1 (6 bases). The germline V gene encodes CDR1 SGDLS and CDR2 YYNGEE. The CDR3 length is 15 residues. Trimming took off 0 bases at V and 7 bases at J, with 13 bases between the two ends. The CDR3: CASSVEGTYSGELFF. The CDR3, as DNA: TGTGCCAGCAGCGTAGAGGGGACATACAGCGGGGAGCTGTTTTTT.

The V and J genes are TRBV5-1 and TRBJ1-1, with D perhaps matching TRBD1 (6 bases). Per germline, CDR1 SGHRS and CDR2 YFSETQ. CDR3 length equals 17 residues. V was pared by 1 base and J by 2 bases, with 18 bases between. The CDR3 sequence: CASSLSEGGRGNTEAFF. For the CDR3, the DNA is TGCGCCAGCAGCTTGAGTGAGGGGGGCAGAGGAAACACTGAAGCTTTCTTT.

DNA for the CDR3: TGTGCCAGCAGCTTAGACGGGGCGGTAGGGTATGGCTACACCTTC. Its translation: CASSLDGAVGYGYTF. This chain joins TRBV11-2 and TRBJ1-2; perhaps TRBD1 as D (5 bases). Germline CDR1 SGHAT, CDR2 FQNNGV. This CDR3 is built from 15 residues. Between the trimmed V and J ends, which lost 0 bases and 5 bases, there was a span of 13 bases.

The CDR3 DNA is TGTGCCAGCAGCCAAGAGGGGCCCCGATTCAGTCGCTCTGGAAACACCATATATTTT. This translates into CASSQEGPRFSRSGNTIYF. The chain joins TRBV4-2 to TRBJ1-3, with D possibly TRBD1 on 5 matching bases. The V and J ends lost 0 bases and 0 bases respectively, with 18 bases between them. Germline V gene data show CDR1 as LGHNA and CDR2 as YNFKEQ. The CDR3 length is 19 residues.

This clone was seen only once. The CDR3 DNA is TGTGCCAGCAGCTTAGACAGAATCAGGACGAATGAAAAACTGTTTTTT. This gives the protein CASSLDRIRTNEKLFF. The chain uses TRBV7-9 and TRBJ1-4; D is undetermined. The CDR3 totals 16 residues. Germline CDR1 and CDR2: SEHNR and FQNEAQ (reference sequence). V was clipped by 1 base and J by 5 bases, with 14 bases between them.

The rearrangement uses TRBV5-1 and TRBJ2-3; unclear D gene. Germline V gene data show CDR1 as SGHRS and CDR2 as YFSETQ. V lost 2 bases, J lost 2 bases, and 6 bases lay in between. The CDR3 sequence is 13 residues long. The CDR3 DNA sequence: TGCGCCAGCAGCTTAATCCCCACAGATACGCAGTATTTT. Amino acid sequence: CASSLIPTDTQYF.

This clone was detected once. The chain recombines TRBV28 with TRBJ2-3, with 7 bases matching TRBD2. This CDR3 has 15 residues. CDR1 is MDHEN and CDR2 is SYDVKM in the germline V gene. V trimming: 5 bases; J trimming: 2 bases; junction bases outside the gene matches: 7. DNA for the CDR3: TGTGCCAGCAGTGTTCGGGGGAGGGCCACAGATACGCAGTATTTT. Residues: CASSVRGRATDTQYF.

CDR3 coding DNA: TGCGCCAGCAGCCGAGGGACTGGTTTCGGTATGGGCACTGAAGCTTTCTTT. Its translation is CASSRGTGFGMGTEAFF. This chain links TRBV5-1 with TRBJ1-1, with a tentative D call TRBD1 (5 bases). Germline loops: CDR1 SGHRS, CDR2 YFSETQ. The CDR3 loop spans 17 amino acids. With 4 bases removed from V and 4 bases from J, the gap between germline ends came to 23 bases.

The chain is built from TRBV5-1 and TRBJ2-7; D uncertain. This CDR3 comprises 13 residues. Germline values: CDR1 SGHRS, CDR2 YFSETQ. V lost 1 base, J lost 4 bases, and 9 bases lay in between. The CDR3 coding sequence is TGCGCCAGCAGCTTGCAGGCCGGGTACGAGCAGTACTTC. This gives the protein CASSLQAGYEQYF.

The chain is built from TRBV5-1 and TRBJ2-1; 9 positions agree with TRBD1. In germline, CDR1 is SGHRS, CDR2 YFSETQ. The CDR3 length is 16 residues. Trimming at V came to 0 bases and at J to 2 bases, leaving 3 bases not matched to a gene. CDR3 region: CASSLDGTGTYNEQFF. For the CDR3, the DNA is TGCGCCAGCAGCTTGGACGGGACAGGGACCTACAATGAGCAGTTCTTC.

The rearrangement joins TRBV2 to TRBJ2-7; 9 bases map to TRBD1. CDR3 length: 16 residues. The germline V gene has CDR1 SNHLY and CDR2 FYNNEI. V shed 9 bases, J shed 2 bases, and the junction held 14 bases outside the gene matches. The CDR3 is CASWNRGPYIPYEQYF. The CDR3 DNA sequence: TGTGCCAGTTGGAACAGGGGGCCCTATATACCCTACGAGCAGTACTTC.

The V call is TRBV4-1, the J call TRBJ2-3; D might be TRBD1 (5 bases). V dropped 4 bases and J dropped 0 bases, with 5 bases sitting between them. The CDR3 runs 13 residues. Germline-derived CDR1 and CDR2 are MGHRA and YSYEKL. The CDR3 reads CASSPGSTDTQYF. CDR3 nucleotides: TGCGCCAGCAGCCCAGGGAGCACAGATACGCAGTATTTT.

This chain joins TRBV18 and TRBJ1-4; 8 nucleotides align to TRBD1. Germline V gives CDR1 KGHSH, CDR2 LQKENI. V gave up 3 bases and J gave up 5 bases; unmatched junction bases: 2. This CDR3 contains 14 residues. The CDR3 nucleotides read TGTGCCAGCTCACCGGGGACAGGAAATGAAAAACTGTTTTTT. It translates to CASSPGTGNEKLFF.

The rearrangement uses TRBV7-3 and TRBJ2-5; TRBD1 or TRBD2 may be the D gene (6 bases each). Trimming took off 5 bases at V and 2 bases at J, with 12 bases between the two ends. This CDR3 spans 14 amino acids. CDR1 SGHTA and CDR2 FQGTGA come from the germline V gene. CDR3 sequence: CASSPTGLQETQYF. CDR3 sequence (DNA): TGTGCCAGCAGCCCGACAGGACTACAAGAGACCCAGTACTTC.

This sequence joins TRBV4-1 and TRBJ2-7, with a tentative D call TRBD2 (5 bases). The CDR3 loop spans 14 amino acids. V shed 1 base and J shed 2 bases, with 9 bases lying between them. Germline V gene data show CDR1 as MGHRA and CDR2 as YSYEKL. For the CDR3, the DNA is TGCGCCAGCAGCCAAGGTCCGGGAACCTACGAGCAGTACTTC. This translates into CASSQGPGTYEQYF.

The rearrangement uses TRBV7-9 and TRBJ1-4, with 8 bases aligning to TRBD1. Unmatched junction bases numbered 8, after V lost 1 base and J lost 4 bases. Germline values: CDR1 SEHNR, CDR2 FQNEAQ (reference sequence). The CDR3 consists of 17 residues. CDR3 nucleotide sequence: TGTGCCAGCAGCTTAGGGACAGGGTTTATTGGTAATGAAAAACTGTTTTTT. Translated, it gives CASSLGTGFIGNEKLFF.

This chain joins TRBV7-9 and TRBJ2-7, with D perhaps TRBD2 (6 bases). Germline loops: CDR1 SEHNR, CDR2 FQNEAQ (reference sequence). The CDR3 runs 14 residues. Trimming cost V 4 bases and J 3 bases, with 13 bases left between them. The CDR3 DNA reads as TGTGCCAGCAGCTCTAGGTCCGGGGGCTACGAGCAGTACTTC. Its protein is CASSSRSGGYEQYF.

The chain is built from TRBV4-1 and TRBJ2-1; 7 nucleotides agree with TRBD1. Germline V lookup: CDR1 MGHRA, CDR2 YSYEKL. The trim removed 0 bases at V and 8 bases at J, leaving 10 bases unmatched. The CDR3 is 16 amino acids. CDR3 amino acids: CASSQEMRGPFDEQFF. The CDR3 coding sequence is TGCGCCAGCAGCCAAGAAATGAGGGGGCCCTTCGATGAGCAGTTCTTC.